The clone carrying this T cell receptor (beta chain) showed up just once. The target antigen is unknown. In the PCR, 60 Vbeta and 13 Jbeta primers were used. Original processing methods: The count from a later analysis was 65 million to 90 million unique TCR beta chains, some 9.9 million of them shared. Profiled with immunoSEQ multiplex PCR; TCRdb holds only in-frame clones, not every one. The D gene and trimming were derived from the DNA, and the V and J assignments and clone size from that table. The repertoire holds roughly 100,000 clones, with approximately 80% as singletons. These data come from a study of cytomegalovirus exposure and HLA in healthy donors. Study-wide points: A later analysis showed HLA-associated TCR beta chains outstripping equally common others in clonal expansion. There were some V segments, including TRBV6-2 and TRBV6-3, excluded as indistinguishable.

V shed 0 bases and J shed 4 bases, with 16 bases lying between them. The CDR3 has 16 amino acids. From germline, CDR1 is SGHRS and CDR2 YFSETQ. This receptor was taken from a male donor in good health and CMV-seropositive. The chain links TRBV5-1 to TRBJ1-1; TRBD1 might be the D (6 bases). Input material: PBMCs. CDR3 bases: TGCGCCAGCAGCTTGGTGGGGGGGCAACGTATCACTGAAGCTTTCTTT. Translation: CASSLVGGQRITEAFF.